The T cell receptor (beta chain) described here comes from a study of blood T cell repertoires in COVID-19. Sequencing used immunoSEQ multiplex PCR; TCRdb keeps in-frame clones, though not all of them. The table lists 270,000 or so clones, approximately 90% of them singletons. This CDR3 is 14 amino acids long. Germline V lookup: CDR1 GTSNPN, CDR2 SVGIG (reference sequence). V lost 5 bases to trimming and J lost 5 bases, with 18 bases between them. The origin of this receptor is a woman in her twenties or thirties with active or convalescent COVID-19. V is TRBV30 and J is TRBJ1-2; D not resolved. Material for sequencing was peripheral blood. This CDR3 reads CAWYRSPGSYGYTF. CDR3 DNA: TGTGCCTGGTACCGGAGCCCTGGAAGTTATGGCTACACCTTC.